This T cell receptor beta chain came from a study of T-cell reconstitution after alpha-beta-depleted transplantation in children. TCRbeta library preparation incorporated unique molecular identifiers. TCRdb processed the PCR reads anew with MiXCR; each CDR3 protein has one entry. The sample has almost 500,000 distinct CDR3 sequences; approximately 12% are singletons. CDR1 is DFQATT and CDR2 is SNEGSKA in the germline V gene (reference sequence). The CDR3 loop spans 12 amino acids. The V end was cut by 5 bases, the J end by 5 bases, with 12 bases between. The TCR was taken from a human donor who donated a stem cell graft to a child with combined immunodeficiency. The chain employs TRBV20-1 and TRBJ1-1; D might be TRBD1 (6 bases). Sequencing was performed on PBMCs from the stem cell graft donor, taken from the stem cell graft. For the CDR3, the DNA is TGCAGTGCTGCTCACAGGGAAACTGAAGCTTTCTTT. It encodes CSAAHRETEAFF.